A single sample gave rise to the 18 T cell receptor beta chains below, sequenced in a study of blood T cell repertoires in COVID-19. Generated by immunoSEQ multiplex PCR, the TCRdb table keeps only in-frame clones and is missing some. Of over 40,000 clones in the sample, about 88% were seen once. Sequencing was carried out using peripheral blood. These TCRs come from a human donor in a cohort sampled during active COVID-19.

This clone was counted a single time. V and J are TRBV13 and TRBJ2-7; TRBD1 might be the D (7 bases). CDR3 length: 16 residues. V gave up 1 base and J gave up 2 bases, with 15 bases separating them. The germline CDR1 and CDR2 sequences are PRHDT and FYEKMQ (reference sequence). The CDR3 is CASSLVEGQPPYEQYF. CDR3 nucleotides: TGTGCCAGCAGCTTAGTGGAGGGACAGCCTCCCTACGAGCAGTACTTC.

The chain joins TRBV6-5 to TRBJ2-7, with D possibly being TRBD2 (6 bases). From germline, CDR1 is MNHEY and CDR2 SVGAGI. Trimming removed 7 bases from V and 3 bases from J, with 19 bases in between. CDR3 length: 15 residues. In DNA form, the CDR3 reads TGTGCCAGCACCCCCGGGGGTATCCAAATCTACGAGCAGTACTTC. This gives the protein CASTPGGIQIYEQYF.

The chain couples TRBV13 to TRBJ1-2; 7 positions match TRBD1. The germline gives CDR1 PRHDT, CDR2 FYEKMQ (reference sequence). The CDR3 loop spans 14 amino acids. The V and J ends lost 5 bases and 8 bases, in that order; junction bases with no gene match: 11. Written as DNA, the CDR3 is TGTGCCAGCAGCCCTAGACAGGGCCCGGGGGGCTACACCTTC. Protein sequence: CASSPRQGPGGYTF.

This clone was seen just once. CDR3 loop: CASSLSSGPQHF. In DNA form, the CDR3 reads TGTGCCAGCAGTTTATCGAGTGGGCCCCAGCATTTT. V gene TRBV27 combines with J gene TRBJ1-5; D is uncertain. The CDR3 covers 12 residues. Germline V gives CDR1 MNHEY, CDR2 SMNVEV (reference sequence). The V and J ends lost 0 bases and 9 bases respectively, with 6 bases between them.

The chain employs TRBV19 and TRBJ2-7, with D tentatively TRBD1 (5 bases). Per the germline V gene, CDR1 is LNHDA and CDR2 is SQIVND (reference sequence). V lost 10 bases, J lost 0 bases, and 16 bases lay in between. This CDR3 region has 14 residues. The CDR3, as DNA: TGTGCCACGTCCAGGACACGGAGCTCCTACGAGCAGTACTTC. Amino acid sequence: CATSRTRSSYEQYF.

This chain links TRBV19 with TRBJ2-2, with TRBD2 matching over 9 bases. Trimming cost V 4 bases and J 4 bases; bases outside gene matches: 19. This CDR3 is built from 20 residues. Germline-derived CDR1 and CDR2 are LNHDA and SQIVND (reference sequence). CDR3 sequence: CASSNALGAGGPEGTGELFF. The CDR3 DNA reads as TGTGCCAGTAGTAACGCCCTGGGAGCGGGGGGCCCCGAAGGCACCGGGGAGCTGTTTTTT.

This clone was seen just once. The gene calls are TRBV9 and TRBJ1-4; possible D gene TRBD1, 6 bases. Trimming took 0 bases from V and 6 from J, leaving 12 bases between them. Germline assignment: CDR1 SGDLS and CDR2 YYNGEE. This CDR3 is built from 15 residues. CDR3 protein: CASSVEGGGDEKLFF. The CDR3 DNA reads as TGTGCCAGCAGCGTAGAGGGAGGGGGAGATGAAAAACTGTTTTTT.

The chain employs TRBV18 and TRBJ1-5, with unresolved D. Germline values: CDR1 KGHSH, CDR2 LQKENI. V was clipped by 4 bases and J by 3 bases, with 13 bases between them. The CDR3 length is 15 residues. For the CDR3, the DNA is TGTGCCAGCTCACTAGCTACGGATAACAATCAGCCCCAGCATTTT. Its translation is CASSLATDNNQPQHF.

The chain combines TRBV12-3 or TRBV12-4 with TRBJ1-5; weak D call: TRBD1 (5 bases). V was pared by 5 bases and J by 13 bases, with 18 bases between. The CDR3 extends over 13 amino acids. The CDR3 here is CASSQDTLSKQHF. In nucleotides, the CDR3 is TGTGCCAGCAGTCAGGACACCCTCTCCAAGCAGCATTTT.

The chain recombines TRBV5-1 with TRBJ2-3; TRBD1 matches at 8 bases. This CDR3 contains 14 residues. V was pared by 3 bases and J by 7 bases, with 7 bases of the junction left unmatched. Germline CDR1 SGHRS, CDR2 YFSETQ. Here the CDR3 DNA reads TGCGCCAGCAGCTCGGGACAGGTGGGGAATACGCAGTATTTT. This translates into CASSSGQVGNTQYF.

This clone was detected a few times. The chain employs TRBV28 and TRBJ2-2; D is uncertain. This CDR3 has 12 amino acids. The V gene lost 8 bases and the J gene lost 7 bases, with 11 bases spanning the gap. Germline CDR1 and CDR2: MDHEN and SYDVKM. The DNA for the CDR3 is TGTGCCAGCGGAGCGCCGGACGGGGAGCTGTTTTTT. Amino acids: CASGAPDGELFF.

This clone was picked up one time. A read error may produce the germline difference seen at one junction end. The rearrangement links TRBV7-7 to TRBJ2-2, with a tentative D call TRBD2 (7 bases). This CDR3 has 16 amino acids. Germline V gene sequence: CDR1 SSHAT, CDR2 FNYEAQ (reference sequence). Written as DNA, the CDR3 is TGTGCTAGCAGCTTAGGATCGGGGGGCCCCGACGGGGAGCTGTTTTTT. This encodes CASSLGSGGPDGELFF.

The J gene is TRBJ2-1, the V gene TRBV3-1 (or the pseudogene TRBV3-2); D is possibly TRBD1 (6 bases). CDR3 length: 15 amino acids. Trimming removed 4 bases from V and 3 bases from J, with 13 bases in between. Germline V lookup: CDR1 LGHDT, CDR2 YNNKEL (reference sequence). The CDR3 DNA reads as TGTGCCAGCAGCCGAACCGGGACAAGCTACAATGAGCAGTTCTTC. Amino acid sequence: CASSRTGTSYNEQFF.

The chain recombines TRBV19 with TRBJ2-4; a weak D match, TRBD1 (5 bases). CDR1 LNHDA and CDR2 SQIVND come from the germline V gene (reference sequence). The CDR3 totals 13 residues. V lost 3 bases and J 7 bases, leaving 10 bases between the germline ends. The CDR3 loop is CASSIPGWNIQYF. The CDR3 DNA reads TGTGCCAGTAGTATCCCAGGGTGGAACATTCAGTACTTC.

The chain uses TRBV3-1 (or the pseudogene TRBV3-2) and TRBJ2-5; tentatively, D is TRBD2 (5 bases). The V end lost 5 bases, the J end lost 1 base, and 11 bases lay between the germline ends. This CDR3 spans 14 amino acids. Germline CDR1 reads LGHDT; CDR2 reads YNNKEL (reference sequence). The CDR3 DNA follows: TGTGCCAGCAGCGCGGACTGGTCCCAAGAGACCCAGTACTTC. Translation gives CASSADWSQETQYF.

The chain carries TRBV9 and TRBJ2-1, with TRBD2 matching 7 bases. The ends lost 3 bases at V and 2 bases at J; junction bases unmatched: 5. The CDR3 spans 15 residues. Germline CDR1 is SGDLS and CDR2 is YYNGEE. CDR3 coding DNA: TGTGCCAGCAGCGGTGACGGGGGGACCTACAATGAGCAGTTCTTC. Its protein product is CASSGDGGTYNEQFF. Looking up the rest from reference TRBV9 and TRBJ2-1 gives the full variable domain: DSGVTQTPKHLITATGQRVTLRCSPRSGDLSVYWYQQSLDQGLQFLIQYYNGEERAKGNILERFSAQQFPDLHSELNLSSLELGDSALYFCASSGDGGTYNEQFFGPGTRLTVL.

V is TRBV30 and J is TRBJ2-2; possible D gene TRBD2, 6 bases. The CDR3 consists of 14 residues. Germline CDR1 GTSNPN, CDR2 SVGIG (reference sequence). Trimming took off 5 bases at V and 1 base at J, with 11 bases between the two ends. The CDR3, as DNA: TGTGCCTGGTTAGCGGTGGTGAACACCGGGGAGCTGTTTTTT. Protein: CAWLAVVNTGELFF. Variable domain in full (rest from reference TRBV30 and TRBJ2-2): SQTIHQWPATLVQPVGSPLSLECTVEGTSNPNLYWYRQAAGRGLQLLFYSVGIGQISSEVPQNLSASRPQDRQFILSSKKLLLSDSGFYLCAWLAVVNTGELFFGEGSRLTVL.

In the case of this clone: At one of its ends the junction is not consistent with the germline gene, which may arise from a read error. The rearrangement joins TRBV7-9 to TRBJ2-3, with 8 bases identical to TRBD1. CDR1 is SEHNR and CDR2 is FQNEAQ in the germline V gene (reference sequence). This CDR3 region has 15 residues. The DNA of the CDR3 is TGTGCCAGCACCTTAGGGACAGGAAGCACAGATACGCAGTATTTT. Protein sequence: CASTLGTGSTDTQYF.